This T cell receptor (beta chain) was profiled in a study of blood T cell repertoires in COVID-19. In the study overall: Acute and convalescent COVID-19 specimens originated in the United States, Italy and Spain.

TCRdb keeps only in-frame clones here, not all; method: immunoSEQ multiplex PCR. The data contain some 150,000 clones, roughly nine tenths of them seen just once; the ten biggest clones take up 2.4%. Looked up from germline, CDR1 is SGHDN and CDR2 is FVKESK. Trimming removed 1 base at V and 7 bases at J, with 14 bases between. The CDR3 runs to 16 residues. The chain recombines TRBV14 with TRBJ1-6; tentative D call: TRBD1 (6 bases). The TCR originated in a woman aged 70-85 years with acute or convalescent COVID-19. Source material: peripheral blood. CDR3 region: CASSQVTARGNSPLHF. The DNA for the CDR3 is TGTGCCAGCAGCCAAGTAACGGCCAGGGGAAATTCACCCCTCCACTTT.